This entry concerns a single T cell receptor (beta chain). This clone's antigen is unknown. Library preparation used the immunoSEQ multiplex PCR assay. A mixture of 60 forward primers for TCR Vbeta segments and 13 reverse primers for TCR Jbeta segments was used in the multiplex PCR. A multiplex PCR assay on genomic DNA amplified the CDR3 region of rearranged TCR beta genes. The amplified TCR beta libraries were sequenced on the Illumina HiSeq System as 87-base-pair reads. The published analysis was carried out like this. A later analysis counted some 74 million unique TCR beta chains across the approximately 700 repertoires, and about 10 million of these chains were shared by at least two donors. Raw reads were error-corrected and collapsed into unique sequences with a nearest-neighbor algorithm that merged closely related sequences to remove PCR and sequencing errors. V, D and J gene segments were assigned by aligning CDR3 sequences to IMGT reference sequences. For a sequence to be retained, a match of at least six nucleotides was required to both a V gene segment and a J gene segment. A rearrangement counted as productive if the CDR3 had no stop codons and remained in frame with V and J, and every other rearrangement counted as non-productive. Following IMGT convention, CDR3 was defined as the stretch from the second conserved V-encoded cysteine up to the conserved J-encoded phenylalanine. The earlier analysis of approximately 590 of the donors excluded any sequence lacking an unambiguous match to a single V gene segment. An earlier analysis of a few hundred of the donors called V segments functional above 56.7% productive rearrangements and segregating when the between-donor standard deviation exceeded 5%. A statistical classification framework was built for diagnosing cytomegalovirus status from the catalog of TCR beta chain sequences. A later analysis assigned V and J genes by comparing TCR nucleotide sequences with IMGT/GENE-DB human TR gene sequences. A later analysis assigned CDR3 sequences and most-parsimonious VDJ recombination scenarios with the TCRdist pipeline. A later analysis defined each TCR beta chain by its CDR3 amino acid sequence plus V-gene family, and excluded reads lacking a unique V-gene family. As a way to deal with suspected cross-contamination and a sequencing artifact, a later analysis dropped 500 to 700 nucleotide sequences that were highly shared and had low generation probability. In a later analysis, a clonal expansion index for each public chain was calculated from normalized within-repertoire ranks of inferred template counts. In a later analysis, generation probabilities were computed using a VDJ recombination model fitted to out-of-frame rearrangements, and the results were checked against IGoR. In a later analysis, TCR-TCR, TCR-HLA and TCR-CMV co-occurrence was scored with hypergeometric tests, and a repertoire-size bias correction was applied to TCR pairs. False discovery rates were estimated in a later analysis by permuting HLA or CMV assignments 20 times. In a later analysis, co-occurring TCRs were grouped using DBSCAN, with TCRdist sequence similarity added in when clustering inside HLA-allele-positive subsets. Repertoires with fewer than 30,000 or more than 120,000 public chains were left out of co-occurrence clustering, as were five repertoires with anomalous nucleotide sharing. TCRdb re-hosts the immuneACCESS table, in-frame sequences only. Its copies lack some clones; in the studies checked, an unresolved V gene accounts for under half of them, and the cause for the rest is not known. V, J and clone size derive from that table, while D and trimming were established from the DNA sequence. This sample's listing comprises tens of thousands of clones. About 10% of the sample belongs to the ten largest clones.

The sample is drawn from a study of cytomegalovirus exposure and HLA in healthy donors (TCRdb year 2017). Notes on the research overall: An earlier analysis of about 530 of the donors reported around 280 Gb of sequence data and about 120 million unique TCR beta sequences obtained from about 200 million T cells. An early release that covered 500 to 800 HLA-typed donors contained around 300 gigabases of sequencing data and about 93 million unique TCR sequences. Among the roughly 380 genotyped donors, around 81% belonged to the genetic ancestry cluster associated with self-reported Caucasian donors. The study aimed to test whether cataloging public T cell receptors could reveal signatures of past pathogen exposure. The T cell repertoires of 700 or so subjects were profiled by immunosequencing and related to cytomegalovirus serostatus. In addition to the first cohort of 666 subjects, a separate validation cohort of 120 different subjects was used. High-throughput TCR immunosequencing, statistical association of individual TCRs with disease status, and machine learning were combined to predict cytomegalovirus infection status. To study patterns of TCR occurrence, a later analysis re-analyzed previously published TCR beta repertoires from around 670 donors and added high-resolution HLA genotyping. In the later analysis, no new phenotypic data were used to find candidate immune exposures; instead, reliance was placed on TCR beta sequences and their occurrence across donors. An earlier analysis of roughly 580 of the donors used high-throughput TCR beta sequencing to judge whether each TCR beta V gene segment behaved as functional or pseudogenic. Alongside the repertoire data, information on donor age, sex, ethnicity and CMV serostatus was compiled. In a later genetic analysis, genome-wide SNP genotypes for about three fifths of the roughly 670 donors were used, and that subset was treated as a discovery cohort. Every discovery cohort repertoire had been produced on one sequencing platform. HLA typing included class I and class II loci at four-digit resolution. The number of donors typed differed by locus, with 629-630 for A, B, C, DRB1 and DQB1, approximately 500 for DQA1, 600 to 610 for DPA1, and approximately 470 for DPB1. About five DR-DQ haplotypes were handled as single units for association and clustering because linkage in the cohort was strong. Among 398 genotyped donors of the cohort, an average of approximately 240,000 unique TCR beta nucleotide sequences was sequenced per donor, of which 15% to 20% were non-productive. Study-level results and caveats: The only immune exposure information available for the cohort was CMV serostatus. Around 16 rarely observed V segments, including chromosome 9 orphons, were excluded from the earlier analysis of approximately 500 of the donors because counts were too low. V-gene and J-gene trimming of TCR beta chains was associated with a missense DCLRE1C variant in a later genetic analysis, and the association was replicated in an independent cohort. According to a later analysis, TCR association rates differed among HLA loci, with DRB1 alleles showing the most associated TCRs and HLA-C alleles showing the fewest. When HLA alleles, especially DR and DQ, strongly co-occurred, attributing TCR associations to individual alleles was difficult. Because the 87-base-pair reads could not distinguish some IMGT-functional V segments, including TRBV6-2 and TRBV6-3, those segments were excluded. Roughly uniform sequencing depth across donors was assumed in presence/absence analyses, although this assumption may not hold. Broadly in line with IMGT annotations, most TCR beta V segments showed up in productive rearrangements about 90% or about 30% of the time in an earlier analysis of around 550 of the donors. Linkage disequilibrium might explain the correlated functional status among segregating V segments, but an unknown experimental factor could not be excluded. A later analysis found that HLA-associated TCR beta chains were more clonally expanded and had lower generation probabilities than equally common non-associated chains. A further reported finding was that TCR beta sequences accurately predicted the HLA-A and HLA-B alleles for most subjects in the first cohort. In this cohort, only TCR beta chains were sequenced, and detectable features were limited by the absence of alpha or paired-chain data. A group of highly shared sequence variants was considered likely to be a technical artifact of the sequencing pipeline. In vitro tests confirmed that a few of the cytomegalovirus-associated TCR beta chains recognize cytomegalovirus antigens. It was suggested by the authors that the approach could potentially be generalized to other disease states and immunological phenotypes. Because HLA typing was missing for some donors at each locus, association tests included only the typed subset. A later analysis associated 16,951 TCR beta sequences with specific HLA alleles at a false discovery rate of 0.05. The study listed approximately 160 TCR beta chains as associated with cytomegalovirus. Across donors, most TCR sequences were observed very rarely, whereas some public TCRs were present in many individuals. The classifier was reported to diagnose cytomegalovirus status with high specificity and sensitivity in both the original cohort and the validation cohort. A later analysis found that most CMV-associated TCR beta chains appeared HLA-restricted, with HLA associations seemingly driven largely by CMV exposure. According to a later genetic analysis, donors in an Asian-associated ancestry cluster had fewer N-insertions in productive TCRs than the roughly 700-donor mean. Several of the top co-occurrence clusters appeared to be linked to parvovirus B19, influenza, CMV and Epstein-Barr virus, according to a later analysis.

The cohort was made up of approximately 670 healthy bone marrow donors. At the time of sampling, every cohort member was nominally healthy, though immune exposures that went unrecorded were likely present. The donor was CMV seropositive and was included in the group of some 290 seropositive cohort members. Each donor provided a peripheral blood sample, and peripheral blood mononuclear cells were used for TCR beta sequencing. Genomic DNA extraction from the blood cell samples was performed with the Qiagen DNeasy Blood Extraction Kit. Reading from cysteine to phenylalanine, the CDR3 counts 14 amino acids. Just CDR3 DNA is preserved here, 42 bases in frame from base 1. CDR1 and CDR2 were assigned from the germline V gene as SGHTA and FQGNSA. V and J are truncated by 0 bases and 12 bases respectively, leaving an intervening sequence of 15 bases.

The sequence derives from a woman aged 50 to 65 in good health and CMV-seropositive. Here the chain combines TRBV7-2 and TRBJ2-1; TRBD2 is a weak D gene call, 5 bases matching. The sequenced sample was PBMCs. The CDR3 region: CASSLAVRGLGQFF. The DNA reads TGTGCCAGCAGCTTAGCGGTTCGGGGTCTGGGGCAGTTCTTC.